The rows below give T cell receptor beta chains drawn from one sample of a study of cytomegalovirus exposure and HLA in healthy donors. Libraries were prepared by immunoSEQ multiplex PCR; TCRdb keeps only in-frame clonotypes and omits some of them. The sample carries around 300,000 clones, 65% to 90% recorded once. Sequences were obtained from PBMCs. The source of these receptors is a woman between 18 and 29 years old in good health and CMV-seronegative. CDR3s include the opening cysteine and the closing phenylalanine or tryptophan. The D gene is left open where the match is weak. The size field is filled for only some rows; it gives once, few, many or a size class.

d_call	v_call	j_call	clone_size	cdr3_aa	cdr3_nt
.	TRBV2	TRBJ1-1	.	CASSELEGIGTEAFF	TGTGCCAGCAGTGAACTGGAGGGTATTGGCACTGAAGCTTTCTTT
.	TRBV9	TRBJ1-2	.	CASSVAAGHDYYGYTF	TGTGCCAGCAGCGTAGCTGCAGGGCACGATTACTATGGCTACACCTTC
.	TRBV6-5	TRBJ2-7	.	CASSWDSSYEQYF	TGTGCCAGCAGTTGGGACTCCTCCTACGAGCAGTACTTC
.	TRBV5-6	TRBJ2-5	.	CASSLATTETQYF	TGTGCCAGCAGCTTGGCTACTACCGAGACCCAGTACTTC
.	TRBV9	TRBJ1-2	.	CASSVATAANYGYTF	TGTGCCAGCAGCGTAGCGACAGCCGCTAACTATGGCTACACCTTC
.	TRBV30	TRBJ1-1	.	CAWKILALREAFF	TGTGCCTGGAAGATATTGGCCCTGAGGGAAGCTTTCTTT
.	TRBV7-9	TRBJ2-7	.	CASSLAVGSSYEQYF	TGTGCCAGCAGCTTAGCCGTGGGCTCCTCCTACGAGCAGTACTTC
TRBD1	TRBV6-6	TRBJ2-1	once	CASSSAGTGASGEQFF	TGTGCCAGCAGTTCGGCAGGGACAGGGGCTTCGGGAGAGCAGTTCTTC
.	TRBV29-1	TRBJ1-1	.	CRAAGGETKKNTEAFF	TGCAGGGCCGCCGGGGGGGAAACCAAGAAGAACACTGAAGCTTTCTTT
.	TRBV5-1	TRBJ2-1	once	CASSLQAPSNEQFF	TGCGCCAGCAGCTTACAGGCCCCTTCTAATGAGCAGTTCTTC
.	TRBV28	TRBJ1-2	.	CASSLGRFDRLHGYTF	TGTGCCAGCAGTCTGGGTCGATTTGACAGGTTACATGGCTACACCTTC
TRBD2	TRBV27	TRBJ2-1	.	CASSLGTSGNNEQFF	TGTGCCAGCAGTTTAGGGACTAGCGGGAACAATGAGCAGTTCTTC
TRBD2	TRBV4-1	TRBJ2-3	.	CASSRETSGRSGDTQYF	TGCGCCAGCAGCCGGGAGACTAGCGGGAGGAGTGGAGATACGCAGTATTTT
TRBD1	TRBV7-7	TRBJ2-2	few	CASSSTQGSGTGELFF	TGTGCCAGCAGCTCCACACAGGGGAGCGGCACCGGGGAGCTGTTTTTT
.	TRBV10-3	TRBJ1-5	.	CAINPGASNQPQHF	TGTGCCATCAACCCAGGGGCTAGCAATCAGCCCCAGCATTTT
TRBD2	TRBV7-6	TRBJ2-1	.	CASSFMTGKVAGGRYNEQFF	TGTGCCAGCAGCTTTATGACAGGGAAGGTAGCGGGGGGCAGGTACAATGAGCAGTTCTTC
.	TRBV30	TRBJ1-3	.	CAWSVTQGNTIYF	TGTGCCTGGAGTGTGACTCAAGGAAACACCATATATTTT
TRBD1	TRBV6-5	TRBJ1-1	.	CASSYGTGVLRTEAFF	TGTGCCAGCAGTTACGGGACAGGGGTCTTAAGGACTGAAGCTTTCTTT
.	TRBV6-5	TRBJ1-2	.	CASSYSIARGYGYTF	TGTGCCAGCAGTTACTCGATCGCCAGGGGCTATGGCTACACCTTC
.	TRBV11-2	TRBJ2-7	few	CASSPRAYGYEQYF	TGTGCCAGCAGCCCGAGGGCGTACGGGTACGAGCAGTACTTC
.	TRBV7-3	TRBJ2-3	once	CASSPTGPSGTQYF	TGTGCCAGCAGCCCGACAGGCCCCTCGGGTACGCAGTATTTT
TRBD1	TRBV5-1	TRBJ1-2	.	CASSQGGYGYTF	TGCGCCAGCAGCCAGGGGGGATATGGCTACACCTTC
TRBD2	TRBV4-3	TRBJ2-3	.	CASSQDRGRGDTDTQYF	TGCGCCAGCAGCCAAGATCGTGGGCGGGGGGACACAGATACGCAGTATTTT
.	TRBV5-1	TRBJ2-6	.	CASSSVTTGANVLTF	TGCGCCAGCAGCTCTGTGACTACTGGGGCCAACGTCCTGACTTTC